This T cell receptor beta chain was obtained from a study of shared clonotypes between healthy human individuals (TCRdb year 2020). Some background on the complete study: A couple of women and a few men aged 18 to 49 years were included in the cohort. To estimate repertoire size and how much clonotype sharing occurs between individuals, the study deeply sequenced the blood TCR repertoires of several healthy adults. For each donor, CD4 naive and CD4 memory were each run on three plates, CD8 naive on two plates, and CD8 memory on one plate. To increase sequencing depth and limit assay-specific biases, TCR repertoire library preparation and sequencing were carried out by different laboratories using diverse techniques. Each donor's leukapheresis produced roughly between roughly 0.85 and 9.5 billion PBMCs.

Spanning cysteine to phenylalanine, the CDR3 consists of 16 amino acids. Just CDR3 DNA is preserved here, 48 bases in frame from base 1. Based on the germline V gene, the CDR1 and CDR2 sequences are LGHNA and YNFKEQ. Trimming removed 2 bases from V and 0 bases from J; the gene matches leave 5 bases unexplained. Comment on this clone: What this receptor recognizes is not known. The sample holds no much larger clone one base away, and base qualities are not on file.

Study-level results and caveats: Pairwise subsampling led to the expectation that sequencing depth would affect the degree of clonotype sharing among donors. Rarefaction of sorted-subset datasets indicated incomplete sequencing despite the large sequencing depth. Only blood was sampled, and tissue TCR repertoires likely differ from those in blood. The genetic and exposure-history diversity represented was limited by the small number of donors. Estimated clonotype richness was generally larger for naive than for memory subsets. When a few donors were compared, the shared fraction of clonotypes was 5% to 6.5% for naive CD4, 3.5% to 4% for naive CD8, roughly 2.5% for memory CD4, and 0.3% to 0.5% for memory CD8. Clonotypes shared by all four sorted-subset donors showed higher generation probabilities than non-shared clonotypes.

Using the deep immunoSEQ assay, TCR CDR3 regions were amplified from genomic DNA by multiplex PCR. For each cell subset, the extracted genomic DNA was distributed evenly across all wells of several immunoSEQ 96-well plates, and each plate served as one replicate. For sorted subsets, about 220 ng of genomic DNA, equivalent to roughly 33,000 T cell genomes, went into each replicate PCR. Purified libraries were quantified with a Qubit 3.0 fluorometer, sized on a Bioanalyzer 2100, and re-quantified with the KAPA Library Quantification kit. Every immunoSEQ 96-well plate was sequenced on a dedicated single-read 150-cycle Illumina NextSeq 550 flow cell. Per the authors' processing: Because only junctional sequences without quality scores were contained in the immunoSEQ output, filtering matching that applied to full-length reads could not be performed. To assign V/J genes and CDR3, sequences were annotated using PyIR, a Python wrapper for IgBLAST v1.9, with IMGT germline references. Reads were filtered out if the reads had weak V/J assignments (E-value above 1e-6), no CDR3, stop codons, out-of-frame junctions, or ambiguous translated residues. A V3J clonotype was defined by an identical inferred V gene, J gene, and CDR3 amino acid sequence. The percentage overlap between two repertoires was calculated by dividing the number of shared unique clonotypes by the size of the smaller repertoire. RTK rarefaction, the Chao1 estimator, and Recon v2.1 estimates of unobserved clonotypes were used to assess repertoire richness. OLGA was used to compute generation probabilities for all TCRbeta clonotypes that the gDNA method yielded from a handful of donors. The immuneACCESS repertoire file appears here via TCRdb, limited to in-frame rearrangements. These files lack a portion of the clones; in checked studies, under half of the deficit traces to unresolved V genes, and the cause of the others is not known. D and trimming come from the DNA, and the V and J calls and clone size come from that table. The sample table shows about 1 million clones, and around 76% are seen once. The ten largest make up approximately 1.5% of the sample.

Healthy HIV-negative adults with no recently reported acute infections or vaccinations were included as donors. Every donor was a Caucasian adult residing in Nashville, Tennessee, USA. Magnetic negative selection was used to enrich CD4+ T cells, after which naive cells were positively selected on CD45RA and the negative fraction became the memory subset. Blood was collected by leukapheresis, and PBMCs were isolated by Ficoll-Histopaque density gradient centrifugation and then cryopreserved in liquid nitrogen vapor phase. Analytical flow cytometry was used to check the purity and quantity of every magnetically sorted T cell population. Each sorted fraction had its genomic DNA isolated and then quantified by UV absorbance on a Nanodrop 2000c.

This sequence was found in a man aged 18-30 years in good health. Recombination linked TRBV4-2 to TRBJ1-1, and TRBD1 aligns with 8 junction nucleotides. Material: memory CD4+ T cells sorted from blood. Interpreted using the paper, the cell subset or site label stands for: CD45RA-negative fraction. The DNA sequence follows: TGTGCCAGCAGCCAATCCCTGGACAGGGTGAACACTGAAGCTTTCTTT. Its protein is CASSQSLDRVNTEAFF.